The 18 T cell receptor beta chains given below trace back to one sample, sequenced in a study of blood T cell repertoires in COVID-19. Using immunoSEQ multiplex PCR, the repertoire was profiled, and TCRdb retains in-frame clones only, with some absent. The repertoire holds under 55,000 clones, with around four fifths as singletons. Specimen: peripheral blood. Receptors were obtained from a human donor in a cohort sampled during active COVID-19.

This clone was seen only once. The rearrangement joins TRBV6-5 to TRBJ2-7; 8 bases agree with TRBD1. The junction had 11 bases not matched to a gene; V was cut back by 6 bases and J by 7 bases. The length of the CDR3 is 14 residues. Germline V CDR1 and CDR2: MNHEY, SVGAGI. CDR3 region: CASRLSGQVAEQYF. The CDR3 DNA is TGTGCCAGCAGACTTTCGGGACAGGTAGCTGAGCAGTACTTC.

The chain couples TRBV7-3 to TRBJ2-7, with D perhaps TRBD2 (7 bases). The CDR3 loop spans 15 amino acids. Per the germline V gene, CDR1 is SGHTA and CDR2 is FQGTGA. The V gene lost 2 bases and the J gene lost 5 bases, with 16 bases spanning the gap. The chain's CDR3 is CASSLGGPGGNEQYF. CDR3 nucleotide sequence: TGTGCCAGCAGCTTAGGGGGGCCGGGAGGCAACGAGCAGTACTTC.

This clone was seen a handful of times. This chain connects TRBV11-2 to TRBJ1-1, with D unresolved. Per germline, CDR1 SGHAT and CDR2 FQNNGV. There are 13 residues in the CDR3. V lost 3 bases to trimming and J lost 6 bases, with 11 bases between them. The CDR3 here is CASSLSGSAEAFF. The CDR3 DNA sequence: TGTGCCAGCAGCTTGTCGGGAAGCGCTGAAGCTTTCTTT.

This clone was counted a few times. This chain links TRBV30 with TRBJ1-5; tentative D call: TRBD1 (6 bases). Germline V lookup: CDR1 GTSNPN, CDR2 SVGIG (reference sequence). Trimming cost V 0 bases and J 6 bases, with 15 bases left between them. The CDR3 runs to 15 residues. As DNA, the CDR3 is TGTGCCTGGAGTGTAGGGGGGGCGCAGGGTCAGCCCCAGCATTTT. Translated: CAWSVGGAQGQPQHF.

This clone was detected only a few times. This chain connects TRBV7-3 to TRBJ2-7; 7 bases line up with TRBD2. J was trimmed by 3 bases and V by 5 bases; bases with no gene match: 10. This CDR3 is built from 15 residues. Germline assignment: CDR1 SGHTA and CDR2 FQGTGA. CDR3 sequence reads: CASSPGAGRGYEQYF. DNA for the CDR3: TGTGCCAGCAGCCCCGGCGCGGGGAGGGGCTACGAGCAGTACTTC.

The chain has TRBV5-1 and TRBJ1-2; 10 nucleotides match TRBD1. Trimming cost V 4 bases and J 8 bases; bases outside gene matches: 17. CDR1 SGHRS and CDR2 YFSETQ come from the germline V gene. The CDR3 has 17 amino acids. This CDR3 reads CASSQPGGQGLAGGYTF. The DNA for the CDR3 is TGCGCCAGCAGCCAACCGGGGGGACAGGGGTTGGCCGGAGGCTACACCTTC.

The gene calls are TRBV7-2 and TRBJ2-5; 10 bases align to TRBD2. Germline loops: CDR1 SGHTA, CDR2 FQGNSA. Trimming at V came to 0 bases and at J to 4 bases, leaving 8 bases not matched to a gene. This CDR3 comprises 17 residues. The CDR3 region is CASSLAITSGVGETQYF. The CDR3 DNA is TGTGCCAGCAGCTTAGCGATCACTAGCGGGGTAGGAGAGACCCAGTACTTC. Full variable domain (missing parts from reference TRBV7-2 and TRBJ2-5): GAGVSQSPSNKVTEKGKDVELRCDPISGHTALYWYRQSLGQGLEFLIYFQGNSAPDKSGLPSDRFSAERTGGSVSTLTIQRTQQEDSAVYLCASSLAITSGVGETQYFGPGTRLLVL.

The chain carries TRBV10-3 and TRBJ1-2, with a possible D match to TRBD1 (5 bases). V lost 2 bases and J lost 3, with 28 bases in between. The CDR3 extends over 20 amino acids. Germline V gene lookup returns CDR1 ENHRY and CDR2 SYGVKD. DNA of the CDR3: TGTGCCATCAGTGAGCGGGAGACGCCACGTCAGGGTAGCGGGTACTATGGCTACACCTTC. It specifies CAISERETPRQGSGYYGYTF.

The chain couples TRBV19 to TRBJ1-4; D gene ambiguous. V lost 8 bases, J lost 2 bases, and 15 bases lay in between. The CDR3 is 15 residues long. Germline CDR1 LNHDA, CDR2 SQIVND (reference sequence). The CDR3 sequence: CASAGRPLTNEKLFF. CDR3 coding DNA: TGTGCCAGTGCGGGCAGGCCTTTGACTAATGAAAAACTGTTTTTT.

The J gene is TRBJ2-6, the V gene TRBV19; no clear D gene. Germline V gene lookup returns CDR1 LNHDA and CDR2 SQIVND (reference sequence). This CDR3 is 16 amino acids long. The V and J ends lost 7 bases and 0 bases respectively, with 13 bases between them. CDR3 protein: CASTPGMVSGANVLTF. The CDR3 nucleotides are TGTGCCAGTACTCCTGGCATGGTCTCTGGGGCCAACGTCCTGACTTTC.

CDR3 sequence reads: CATQYGGGDEQYF. CDR3 nucleotides: TGTGCCACCCAGTATGGGGGCGGCGACGAGCAGTACTTC. The chain has TRBV28 and TRBJ2-7, with D possibly TRBD1 on 6 matching bases. In germline, CDR1 is MDHEN, CDR2 SYDVKM. V shed 10 bases and J shed 5 bases, with 18 bases lying between them. The CDR3 loop spans 13 amino acids. The variable domain in full, with the rest retrieved from reference TRBV28 and TRBJ2-7, is DVKVTQSSRYLVKRTGEKVFLECVQDMDHENMFWYRQDPGLGLRLIYFSYDVKMKEKGDIPEGYSVSREKKERFSLILESASTNQTSMYLCATQYGGGDEQYFGPGTRLTVT.

This clone was recorded a few times. Different DNA sequences within this sample yield the same CDR3. The chain carries TRBV18 and TRBJ1-5, with unresolved D. This CDR3 is 17 amino acids long. The V end was cut by 0 bases, the J end by 4 bases, with 16 bases between. Germline assignment: CDR1 KGHSH and CDR2 LQKENI. The CDR3 is CASSPPKSAAVNQPQHF. The CDR3 nucleotides are TGTGCCAGCTCACCACCGAAATCGGCAGCGGTAAATCAGCCCCAGCATTTT. The full variable domain, completed using reference TRBV18 and TRBJ1-5, is NAGVMQNPRHLVRRRGQEARLRCSPMKGHSHVYWYRQLPEEGLKFMVYLQKENIIDESGMPKERFSAEFPKEGPSILRIQQVVRGDSAAYFCASSPPKSAAVNQPQHFGDGTRLSIL.

The chain recombines TRBV9 with TRBJ2-1; D call uncertain. Germline CDR1 and CDR2: SGDLS and YYNGEE. V lost 0 bases and J 1 base, leaving 11 bases between the germline ends. The CDR3 contains 16 residues. The CDR3 protein is CASSVGSQLSYNEQFF. The CDR3 region has the DNA TGTGCCAGCAGCGTAGGGTCCCAGTTGTCCTACAATGAGCAGTTCTTC.

V gene TRBV7-2 combines with J gene TRBJ2-2; the D gene is possibly TRBD2 (6 bases). CDR3 length: 13 residues. Germline V lookup: CDR1 SGHTA, CDR2 FQGNSA. The V gene lost 6 bases and the J gene lost 1 base, with 6 bases spanning the gap. CDR3 sequence: CASRRGNTGELFF. Written as DNA, the CDR3 is TGTGCCAGCAGGCGGGGGAACACCGGGGAGCTGTTTTTT.

The table lists this clone with a few counts. The J gene is TRBJ2-3, the V gene TRBV6-2 or TRBV6-3, with a possible D match to TRBD1 (5 bases). The germline CDR1 and CDR2 sequences are MNHEY and SVGEGT. Trimming stripped 2 bases from V and 4 bases from J, with 7 bases between. The CDR3 totals 13 residues. CDR3 residues: CASSYRQSDTQYF. The CDR3 nucleotides are TGTGCCAGCAGTTACCGACAGTCAGATACGCAGTATTTT.

V is TRBV7-2 and J is TRBJ1-2; D uncertain. Trimming cost V 4 bases and J 7 bases, with 16 bases left between them. CDR3 length: 14 residues. Germline CDR1 is SGHTA and CDR2 is FQGNSA. As DNA, the CDR3 is TGTGCCAGCAGCTCACTATTGGGTTTTAGTGGCTACACCTTC. Its protein is CASSSLLGFSGYTF.

The J gene is TRBJ2-5, the V gene TRBV4-3; 7 nucleotides agree with TRBD2. This CDR3 region has 14 residues. Germline lookup yields CDR1 LGHNA and CDR2 YSLEER. Trimming at V came to 1 base and at J to 3 bases, leaving 2 bases not matched to a gene. CDR3 sequence: CASSQVSGEETQYF. The DNA of the CDR3 is TGCGCCAGCAGCCAAGTAAGCGGGGAAGAGACCCAGTACTTC.

The V gene is TRBV7-8, the J gene TRBJ1-2, with unresolved D. The germline gives CDR1 SGHVS, CDR2 FQNEAQ. This CDR3 region has 16 residues. V was clipped by 1 base and J by 6 bases, with 18 bases between them. CDR3 bases: TGTGCCAGCAGCTTAGAAATTACGGGTATTTTGAATGGCTACACCTTC. This sequence encodes CASSLEITGILNGYTF.